The 4 T cell receptor beta chains below all came from one sample that was sequenced in a study of T cell responses to AZD1222 COVID-19 vaccine (dated by TCRdb to the early 2020s). The time point label of this sample denotes: baseline before first vaccination. Libraries were prepared through the immunoSEQ multiplex PCR assay. The immuneACCESS repertoire file appears here via TCRdb, limited to in-frame rearrangements. These files lack a portion of the clones; in checked studies, under half of the deficit traces to unresolved V genes, and the cause of the others is not known. The sample has 95,000 to 150,000 clones on record, 88% of them singletons. The biggest ten clones account for less than 6% of the sample. Sample: peripheral blood, taken on day 0 of AZD1222 vaccination. These receptors were collected from an adult in good health.

The chain is built from TRBV9 and TRBJ2-3; D gene uncertain. The CDR3 is 13 amino acids. Germline V gives CDR1 SGDLS, CDR2 YYNGEE. Deletions cut 7 bases from V and 4 bases from J, with 13 bases between. CDR3 nucleotides: TGTGCCAGCCCGTGGCAACCCGCAGATACGCAGTATTTT. The encoded protein is CASPWQPADTQYF.

The chain carries TRBV25-1 and TRBJ2-1; D uncertain. Trimming shortened V by 6 bases and J by 4 bases, and 4 bases separated the two germline ends. Germline CDR1 MGHDK, CDR2 SYGVNS. CDR3 size: 11 residues. The CDR3 DNA reads as TGTGCCAGCAGGGCATACAATGAGCAGTTCTTC. Its protein product is CASRAYNEQFF.

The gene calls are TRBV5-1 and TRBJ2-7, with unresolved D. CDR1 is SGHRS and CDR2 is YFSETQ in the germline V gene. The CDR3 length is 15 residues. V shed 0 bases and J shed 4 bases, with 14 bases lying between them. The CDR3 bases are TGCGCCAGCAGCTTGGCCGCTGGTCAAGAATACGAGCAGTACTTC. This codes for CASSLAAGQEYEQYF.

This clone was seen once. This specimen includes other DNA sequences encoding the same CDR3. The chain employs TRBV5-1 and TRBJ2-7; TRBD2 matches at 9 bases. V shed 2 bases, J shed 3 bases, and the junction held 6 bases outside the gene matches. The germline V gene has CDR1 SGHRS and CDR2 YFSETQ. CDR3 length equals 15 residues. This chain's CDR3 is CASSLGAGGDYEQYF. The CDR3 coding sequence is TGCGCCAGCAGCTTAGGGGCGGGGGGGGACTACGAGCAGTACTTC.